This T cell receptor (beta chain) stems from a study of cytomegalovirus exposure and HLA in healthy donors. Germline loops: CDR1 SNHLY, CDR2 FYNNEI. J lost 6 bases, V lost 7 bases, and 11 bases had no gene match. The CDR3 has 15 amino acids. Both 60 Vbeta primers and 13 Jbeta primers went into the PCR. The data were produced by immunoSEQ multiplex PCR, yet TCRdb's version contains in-frame clones alone and is incomplete. Here the sample spans more than 80,000 clones, 55% to 75% being singletons. The sequenced sample was PBMCs. This sequence was found in a man aged 50-59 years in good health and CMV-seronegative. The chain couples TRBV2 to TRBJ2-1; 8 nucleotides agree with TRBD2. The CDR3 is CASNLRGGAVNEQFF. CDR3 nucleotides: TGTGCCAGCAACCTTCGGGGGGGGGCGGTCAATGAGCAGTTCTTC.